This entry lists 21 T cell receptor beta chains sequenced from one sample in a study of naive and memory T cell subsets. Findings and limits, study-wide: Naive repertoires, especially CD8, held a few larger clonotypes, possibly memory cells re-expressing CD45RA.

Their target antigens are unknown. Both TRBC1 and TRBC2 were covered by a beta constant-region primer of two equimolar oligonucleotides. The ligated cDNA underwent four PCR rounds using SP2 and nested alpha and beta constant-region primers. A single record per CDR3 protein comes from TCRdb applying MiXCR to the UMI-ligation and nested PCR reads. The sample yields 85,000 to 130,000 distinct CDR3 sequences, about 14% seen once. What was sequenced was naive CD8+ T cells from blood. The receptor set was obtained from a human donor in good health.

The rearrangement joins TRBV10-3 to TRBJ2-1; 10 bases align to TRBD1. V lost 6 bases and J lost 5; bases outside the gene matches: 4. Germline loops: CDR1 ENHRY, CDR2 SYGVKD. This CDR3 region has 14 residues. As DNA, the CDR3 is TGTGCCATCAGCACCGGGACAGGGGACAATGAGCAGTTCTTC. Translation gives CAISTGTGDNEQFF.

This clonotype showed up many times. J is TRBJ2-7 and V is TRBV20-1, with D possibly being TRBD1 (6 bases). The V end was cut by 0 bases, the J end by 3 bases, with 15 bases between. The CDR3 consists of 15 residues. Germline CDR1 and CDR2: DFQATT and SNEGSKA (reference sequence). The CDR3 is CSARDARGYFYEQYF. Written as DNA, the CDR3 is TGCAGTGCTAGAGATGCCAGGGGATACTTCTACGAGCAGTACTTC.

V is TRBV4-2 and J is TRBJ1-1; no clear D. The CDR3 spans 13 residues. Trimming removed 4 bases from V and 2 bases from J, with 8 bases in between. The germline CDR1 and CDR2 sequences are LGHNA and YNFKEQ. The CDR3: CASSRHSNTEAFF. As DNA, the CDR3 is TGTGCCAGCAGCCGCCACAGTAACACTGAAGCTTTCTTT.

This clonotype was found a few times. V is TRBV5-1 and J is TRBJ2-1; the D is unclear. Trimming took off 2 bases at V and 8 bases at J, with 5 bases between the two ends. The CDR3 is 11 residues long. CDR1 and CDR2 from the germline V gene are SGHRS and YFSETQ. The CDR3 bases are TGCGCCAGCAGCTTTGGGGATGAGCAGTTCTTC. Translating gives CASSFGDEQFF.

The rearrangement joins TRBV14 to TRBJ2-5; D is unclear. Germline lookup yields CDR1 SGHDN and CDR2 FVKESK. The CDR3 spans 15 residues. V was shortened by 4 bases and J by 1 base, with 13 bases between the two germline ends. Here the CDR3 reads CASSPHRRAQETQYF. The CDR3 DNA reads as TGTGCCAGCAGCCCACATCGTCGAGCCCAAGAGACCCAGTACTTC.

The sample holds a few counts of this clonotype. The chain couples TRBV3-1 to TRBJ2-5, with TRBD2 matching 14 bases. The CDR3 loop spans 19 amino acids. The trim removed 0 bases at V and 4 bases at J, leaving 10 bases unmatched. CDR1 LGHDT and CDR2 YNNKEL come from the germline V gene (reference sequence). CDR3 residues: CASSQEVGLAGAWRETQYF. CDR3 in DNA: TGTGCCAGCAGCCAAGAGGTGGGACTAGCGGGAGCTTGGAGAGAGACCCAGTACTTC.

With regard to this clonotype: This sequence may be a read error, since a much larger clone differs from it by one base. CDR3 nucleotides: TGCAGTGCTAGAGAGAGGCCCAGGCAGGGAGGTAATGAGCAGTTATTC. It encodes CSARERPRQGGNEQLF. The J gene is TRBJ2-1, the V gene TRBV20-1; perhaps TRBD2 as D (6 bases). The CDR3 has 16 residues. The germline gives CDR1 DFQATT, CDR2 SNEGSKA (reference sequence).

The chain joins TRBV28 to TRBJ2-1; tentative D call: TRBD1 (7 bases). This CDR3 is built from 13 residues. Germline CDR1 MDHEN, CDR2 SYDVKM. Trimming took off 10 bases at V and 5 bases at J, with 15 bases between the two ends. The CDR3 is CATEPRGDNEQFF. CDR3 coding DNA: TGTGCCACCGAACCCAGGGGGGACAATGAGCAGTTCTTC. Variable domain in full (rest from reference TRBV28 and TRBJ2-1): DVKVTQSSRYLVKRTGEKVFLECVQDMDHENMFWYRQDPGLGLRLIYFSYDVKMKEKGDIPEGYSVSREKKERFSLILESASTNQTSMYLCATEPRGDNEQFFGPGTRLTVL.

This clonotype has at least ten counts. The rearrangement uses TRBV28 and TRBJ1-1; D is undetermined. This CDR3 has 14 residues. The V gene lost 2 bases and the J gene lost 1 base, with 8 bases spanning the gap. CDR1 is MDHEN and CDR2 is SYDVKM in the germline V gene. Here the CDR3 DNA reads TGTGCCAGCAGTTTACCAGACACGAACACTGAAGCTTTCTTT. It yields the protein CASSLPDTNTEAFF.

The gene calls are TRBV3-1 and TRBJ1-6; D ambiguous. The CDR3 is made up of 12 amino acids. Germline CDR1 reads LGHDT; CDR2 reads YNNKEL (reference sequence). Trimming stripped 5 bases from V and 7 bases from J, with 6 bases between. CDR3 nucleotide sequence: TGTGCCAGCAGCAAAACAAATTCACCCCTCCACTTT. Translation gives CASSKTNSPLHF.

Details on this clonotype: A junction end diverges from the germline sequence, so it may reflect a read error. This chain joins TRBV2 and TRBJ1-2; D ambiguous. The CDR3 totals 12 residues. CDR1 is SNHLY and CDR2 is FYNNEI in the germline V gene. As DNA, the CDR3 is TGTGGCAGCCTGACGGAACACTATGGCTACACCTTC. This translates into CGSLTEHYGYTF.

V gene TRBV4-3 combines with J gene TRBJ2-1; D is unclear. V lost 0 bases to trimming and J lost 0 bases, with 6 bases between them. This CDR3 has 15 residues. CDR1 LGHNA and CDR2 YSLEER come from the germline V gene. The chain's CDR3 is CASSQDRTSYNEQFF. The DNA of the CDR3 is TGCGCCAGCAGCCAAGACCGGACCTCCTACAATGAGCAGTTCTTC.

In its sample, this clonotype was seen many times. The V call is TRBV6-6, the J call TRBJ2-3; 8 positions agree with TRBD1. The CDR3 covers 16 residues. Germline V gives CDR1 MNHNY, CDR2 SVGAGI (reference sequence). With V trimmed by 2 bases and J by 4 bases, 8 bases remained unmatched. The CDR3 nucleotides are TGTGCCAGCAGTTACCCAAGACAGGGGCCGGCAGATACGCAGTATTTT. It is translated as CASSYPRQGPADTQYF.

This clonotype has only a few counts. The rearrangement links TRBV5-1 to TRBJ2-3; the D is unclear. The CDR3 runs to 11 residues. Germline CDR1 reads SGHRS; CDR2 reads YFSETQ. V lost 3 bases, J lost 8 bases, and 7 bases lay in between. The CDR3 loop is CASSSMGTQYF. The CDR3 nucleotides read TGCGCCAGCAGCTCCATGGGTACGCAGTATTTT.

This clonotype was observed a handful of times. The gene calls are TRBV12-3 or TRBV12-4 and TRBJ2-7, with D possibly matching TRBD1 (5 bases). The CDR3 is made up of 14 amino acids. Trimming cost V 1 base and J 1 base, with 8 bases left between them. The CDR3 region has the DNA TGTGCCAGCAGTTTAGTCGACAGTTCCTACGAGCAGTACTTC. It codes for CASSLVDSSYEQYF.

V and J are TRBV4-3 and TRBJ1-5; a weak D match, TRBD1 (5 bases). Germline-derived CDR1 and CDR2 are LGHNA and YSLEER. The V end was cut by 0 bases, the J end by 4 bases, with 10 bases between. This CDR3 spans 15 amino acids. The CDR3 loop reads CASSQDGGWNQPQHF. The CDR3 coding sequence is TGCGCCAGCAGCCAAGATGGGGGGTGGAATCAGCCCCAGCATTTT.

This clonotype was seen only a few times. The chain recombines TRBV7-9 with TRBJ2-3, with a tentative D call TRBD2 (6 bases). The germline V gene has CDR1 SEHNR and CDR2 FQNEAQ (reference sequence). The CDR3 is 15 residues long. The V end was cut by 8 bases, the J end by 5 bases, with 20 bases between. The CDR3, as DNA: TGTGCCAGCCGACCCGGGGCCGGGGAGGAAGATACGCAGTATTTT. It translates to CASRPGAGEEDTQYF.

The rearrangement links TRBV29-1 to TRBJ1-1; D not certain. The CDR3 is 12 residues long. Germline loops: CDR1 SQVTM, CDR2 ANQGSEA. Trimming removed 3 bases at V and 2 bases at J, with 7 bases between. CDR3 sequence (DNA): TGCAGCGTTGACTCCACCAACACTGAAGCTTTCTTT. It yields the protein CSVDSTNTEAFF.

CDR3: CASSLEIGNQNSPLHF. In nucleotides, the CDR3 is TGTGCCAGCAGCTTAGAGATAGGGAACCAGAATTCACCCCTCCACTTT. V and J are TRBV11-2 and TRBJ1-6; D is undetermined. Germline-derived CDR1 and CDR2 are SGHAT and FQNNGV. Trimming took 0 bases from V and 7 from J, leaving 13 bases between them. The CDR3 loop spans 16 amino acids.

The CDR3 DNA reads as TGTGCCAGCAGTTTAGAGGTGGTCGCCGAGACTAGCGAGAATGAGCAGTTCTTC. This translates into CASSLEVVAETSENEQFF. This chain uses TRBV12-3 or TRBV12-4 with TRBJ2-1; 8 bases map to TRBD2. The V segment lost 1 base and the J segment 7 bases; nucleotides outside the gene matches: 15. The CDR3 loop spans 18 amino acids.

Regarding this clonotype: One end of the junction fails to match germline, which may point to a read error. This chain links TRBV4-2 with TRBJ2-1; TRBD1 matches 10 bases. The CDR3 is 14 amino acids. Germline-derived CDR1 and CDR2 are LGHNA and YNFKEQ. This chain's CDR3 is CASSQDWTGGESIF. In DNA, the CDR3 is TGTGCCAGCAGCCAAGATTGGACAGGGGGTGAGTCGATCTTC.